This T cell receptor (beta chain) is from a study of blood T cell repertoires in COVID-19. The germline gives CDR1 SEHNR, CDR2 FQNEAQ (reference sequence). Trimming pared 11 bases from V and 6 bases from J, leaving 21 bases between. The CDR3 runs 14 residues. Per the authors' pipeline: Nucleated cell counts were estimated from reference gene primer amplification. Profiling relied on immunoSEQ multiplex PCR, and the TCRdb table lists in-frame clones only, not all of them. V and J calls and clone size are copied from that table; D and trimming were computed from the DNA. The sample lists fewer than 200,000 clones, roughly four fifths occurring once.

This sequence originates from a man aged 40-49 years who had recovered from COVID-19. The chain uses TRBV7-9 and TRBJ2-3, with a tentative D call TRBD2 (6 bases). Sequenced sample: peripheral blood. The CDR3 DNA reads as TGTGCCTCAACCCGGGACTCCCGGGGTGATACGCAGTATTTT. Its protein product is CASTRDSRGDTQYF.